This entry lists 14 T cell receptor beta chains sequenced from one sample in a study of blood T cell repertoires in COVID-19. The method was immunoSEQ multiplex PCR; TCRdb's version includes in-frame clones alone and lacks a portion of them. The sample has approximately 230,000 clones; roughly 87% are singletons. The sequenced sample consisted of PBMCs or T cells enriched from blood (not recorded which). Source of these receptors: a woman in her thirties with acute COVID-19.

In DNA form, the CDR3 reads TGTGCCAGCAGCTCCTCCACAGGGGACAGCTACAATGAGCAGTTCTTC. Its translation is CASSSSTGDSYNEQFF. This chain connects TRBV11-2 to TRBJ2-1; 7 nucleotides align to TRBD1. Looked up from germline, CDR1 is SGHAT and CDR2 is FQNNGV. This CDR3 has 16 residues. The junction had 9 bases not matched to a gene; V was cut back by 4 bases and J by 3 bases.

The chain links TRBV18 to TRBJ2-1, with D tentatively TRBD1 (6 bases). V lost 3 bases and J lost 4, with 10 bases in between. Looked up from germline, CDR1 is KGHSH and CDR2 is LQKENI. The CDR3 totals 14 residues. CDR3 region: CASSPRDTYNEQFF. The CDR3 DNA is TGTGCCAGCTCACCTAGGGACACGTACAATGAGCAGTTCTTC.

This clone was observed a few times. The chain couples TRBV18 to TRBJ1-6, with D uncertain. Germline CDR1 is KGHSH and CDR2 is LQKENI. This CDR3 spans 14 amino acids. The V gene lost 4 bases and the J gene lost 0 bases, with 4 bases spanning the gap. CDR3 residues: CASSRDSYNSPLHF. CDR3 DNA sequence: TGTGCCAGCTCACGCGACTCCTATAATTCACCCCTCCACTTT.

V and J are TRBV11-2 and TRBJ2-7; unclear D gene. Deletions cut 4 bases from V and 6 bases from J, with 7 bases between. The germline V gene encodes CDR1 SGHAT and CDR2 FQNNGV. This CDR3 contains 11 residues. The DNA of the CDR3 is TGTGCCAGCAGCTCGCAGTTCGAGCAGTACTTC. Its translation: CASSSQFEQYF.

V and J are TRBV7-9 and TRBJ1-4, with D perhaps TRBD1 (5 bases). V lost 1 base, J lost 7 bases, and 13 bases lay in between. The CDR3 length is 15 residues. CDR1 is SEHNR and CDR2 is FQNEAQ in the germline V gene (reference sequence). For the CDR3, the DNA is TGTGCCAGCAGCTTAGAATTGCGGACAACTGAAAAACTGTTTTTT. Translation: CASSLELRTTEKLFF.

This chain joins TRBV2 and TRBJ2-2; 10 nucleotides align to TRBD1. Trimming cost V 3 bases and J 5 bases; bases outside gene matches: 15. Per germline, CDR1 SNHLY and CDR2 FYNNEI. The CDR3 contains 19 residues. In DNA, the CDR3 is TGTGCCAGCAGTGAGGTATCAACCTGGACAGGGGGAAAAACCGGGGAGCTGTTTTTT. Residues: CASSEVSTWTGGKTGELFF.

The J gene is TRBJ1-4, the V gene TRBV2; 10 bases match TRBD1. Germline V gene data show CDR1 as SNHLY and CDR2 as FYNNEI. The CDR3 runs to 14 residues. Trimming at V came to 6 bases and at J to 5 bases, leaving 3 bases not matched to a gene. CDR3 in amino acids: CASSGQGGNEKLFF. The CDR3 DNA is TGTGCCAGCAGCGGACAGGGGGGGAATGAAAAACTGTTTTTT.

V usage is TRBV29-1 and J usage is TRBJ2-3; D unclear. The CDR3 totals 12 residues. V gave up 8 bases and J gave up 6 bases, with 15 bases separating them. Germline CDR1 and CDR2: SQVTM and ANQGSEA. The CDR3: CSSFIMRDTQYF. In nucleotides, the CDR3 is TGCAGCTCCTTCATAATGCGGGATACGCAGTATTTT.

The chain combines TRBV2 with TRBJ1-4, with TRBD1 identical over 8 bases. Germline V gene sequence: CDR1 SNHLY, CDR2 FYNNEI. The CDR3 length is 15 residues. V gave up 4 bases and J gave up 7 bases; unmatched junction bases: 8. The CDR3 bases are TGTGCCAGCAGTGTCCGACAGGGGAGTGGTGAAAAACTGTTTTTT. The encoded protein is CASSVRQGSGEKLFF. Using reference TRBV2 and TRBJ1-4 for the parts outside the CDR3, the full variable domain is EPEVTQTPSHQVTQMGQEVILRCVPISNHLYFYWYRQILGQKVEFLVSFYNNEISEKSEIFDDQFSVERPDGSNFTLKIRSTKLEDSAMYFCASSVRQGSGEKLFFGSGTQLSVL.

The chain recombines TRBV29-1 with TRBJ1-2; perhaps TRBD1 as D (6 bases). The germline V gene has CDR1 SQVTM and CDR2 ANQGSEA. Trimming pared 4 bases from V and 7 bases from J, leaving 16 bases between. The CDR3 has 13 residues. CDR3 sequence (DNA): TGCAGCGTTGTTGGCAGGGGAATGGGTGGCTACACCTTC. Its translation: CSVVGRGMGGYTF.

J is TRBJ2-1 and V is TRBV24-1; 7 bases align to TRBD2. V lost 9 bases to trimming and J lost 1 base; unmatched junction nucleotides: 11. This CDR3 is 16 amino acids long. Per the germline V gene, CDR1 is KGHDR and CDR2 is SFDVKD. DNA of the CDR3: TGTGCCACCGCCCCGGGGGGTTTATTATCCTACAATGAGCAGTTCTTC. Amino acid sequence: CATAPGGLLSYNEQFF.

The CDR3 nucleotides read TGTGCCAGCAGTTTCAACAGGGGGGGCTACGAGCAGTACTTC. Protein: CASSFNRGGYEQYF. The genes are TRBV27 and TRBJ2-7, with D possibly matching TRBD1 (8 bases). This CDR3 region has 14 residues. Trimming stripped 3 bases from V and 3 bases from J, with 12 bases between. Germline V lookup: CDR1 MNHEY, CDR2 SMNVEV (reference sequence).

The genes are TRBV5-1 and TRBJ2-2; 10 positions match TRBD2. Trimming removed 7 bases from V and 3 bases from J; junction bases left unmatched: 9. The germline V gene has CDR1 SGHRS and CDR2 YFSETQ. CDR3 length: 16 amino acids. CDR3 amino acids: CASAQTSGRYTGELFF. The CDR3 bases are TGCGCCAGCGCCCAGACTAGCGGGCGGTACACCGGGGAGCTGTTTTTT.

The rearrangement links TRBV5-6 to TRBJ2-6; 10 bases are a match to TRBD1. Germline CDR1 reads SGHDT; CDR2 reads YYEEEE. Germline trimming cut 5 bases from V and 3 bases from J; bases unmatched to any gene: 11. CDR3 length: 18 amino acids. As DNA, the CDR3 is TGTGCCAGCAGGGGTAGGGACAGGGGACTTCGTGGGGCCAACGTCCTGACTTTC. Translating gives CASRGRDRGLRGANVLTF.